The present T cell receptor beta chain was sequenced within a study of cytomegalovirus exposure and HLA in healthy donors. Broader study findings: The dataset shows that most TCR sequences were rare, while some public TCRs occurred in many donors. Sequence variants that were highly shared formed a cluster that was likely a sequencing artifact. Common viral pathogens (according to a later analysis) appeared linked to several of the most significant clusters.

The PCR ran on 60 Vbeta and 13 Jbeta primers. Data came from immunoSEQ multiplex PCR; TCRdb stores just in-frame clones and leaves some out. The sample table sets out approximately 58,000 clones. The CDR3 covers 14 residues. Trimming shortened V by 2 bases and J by 6 bases, and 14 bases separated the two germline ends. Germline V gene data show CDR1 as KGHSH and CDR2 as LQKENI. Points on this clone: Its target is unknown.

The sequenced sample was PBMCs. The V gene is TRBV18, the J gene TRBJ2-7; TRBD1 is a possible D gene (6 bases). The source of this sequence is a young man in good health and CMV-seropositive. For the CDR3, the DNA is TGTGCCAGCTCACCATCGACAGGCGTAAGCGAGCAGTACTTC. Translating it yields CASSPSTGVSEQYF.